The TCR beta chain under discussion was sequenced for a study of blood T cell repertoires in COVID-19. Study at large: From the United States, Italy and Spain came samples of acute and convalescent COVID-19. PBMCs, B-cell-depleted T cells, or T cells were the source of the cDNA or gDNA that made up the material.

How the authors handled the data: By means of reference gene primer amplification, nucleated cell counts were estimated. The assay was immunoSEQ multiplex PCR, and TCRdb's table has in-frame clones only and misses some. That table furnishes V, J and clone size, whereas the DNA furnished D and trimming. This table holds more than 250,000 clones, roughly 86% found once. The sequencing input was peripheral blood. The receptor was derived from a human donor in a cohort sampled during active COVID-19.

CDR3 in DNA: TGTGCCAGCAGCTCGCCGGACTCCTCCTATGGCTACACCTTC. As protein: CASSSPDSSYGYTF. The chain links TRBV5-4 to TRBJ1-2; D uncertain. The CDR3 length is 14 residues. The ends were cut back, 3 bases at V and 4 bases at J, with 13 bases in the middle. Germline CDR1 and CDR2: SGHNT and YYREEE (reference sequence).